The 10 T cell receptor beta chains reported below all come from one sample, sequenced in a study of metastatic and nonmetastatic thyroid tumors (dated by TCRdb to 2018 to 2021). No patient had received any treatment before thyroid surgery. The method behind the library was PCR. TCRdb records Illumina HiSeq 4000 as the sequencer. Using fastp at Q25 and MiXCR, TCRdb reprocessed the public reads and kept productive beta chains. This sample is represented by around 20,000 clones; roughly 16% of them were singletons. The ten largest make up 8.5% to 12% of the sample. Sequences were obtained from tumor tissue. Receptor source: a female donor with papillary thyroid cancer or a benign thyroid nodule (not recorded which). Some clones in this sample may be carry-over from other donors' samples.

At least ten counts were recorded for this clone. The chain joins TRBV5-1 to TRBJ1-1; 9 nucleotides agree with TRBD1. J lost 8 bases, V lost 4 bases, and 9 bases had no gene match. The germline V gene has CDR1 SGHRS and CDR2 YFSETQ. This CDR3 spans 14 amino acids. The DNA of the CDR3 is TGCGCCAGCAGCGCTGAACCGGGACAGGGAGAAGCTTTCTTT. It specifies CASSAEPGQGEAFF.

Remarks on this clone: The junction departs from the called germline gene at one end, perhaps through a read error. The chain employs TRBV11-2 and TRBJ1-3; D remains unclear. Germline values: CDR1 SGHAT, CDR2 FQNNGV. The CDR3 sequence is 13 residues long. The CDR3: CAISWSPGNTIYF. Written as DNA, the CDR3 is TGTGCCATCAGCTGGAGTCCTGGAAACACCATATATTTT.

This clone was seen repeatedly, ten times or more. This chain uses TRBV15 with TRBJ2-2; D gene uncertain. V gave up 1 base and J gave up 1 base, with 4 bases separating them. The CDR3 covers 14 residues. Per germline, CDR1 LNHNV and CDR2 YYDKDF (reference sequence). The CDR3 protein is CATSRAENTGELFF. CDR3 bases: TGTGCCACCAGCAGAGCGGAGAACACCGGGGAGCTGTTTTTT.

This clone showed up many times. The chain carries TRBV28 and TRBJ2-1; 7 nucleotides line up with TRBD1. V lost 6 bases, J lost 5 bases, and 4 bases stayed unmatched. CDR1 MDHEN and CDR2 SYDVKM come from the germline V gene. The CDR3 loop spans 13 amino acids. CDR3 loop: CASSRQGNNEQFF. In DNA, the CDR3 is TGTGCCAGCAGCAGACAGGGCAACAATGAGCAGTTCTTC. The variable domain in full, completed from reference TRBV28 and TRBJ2-1, reads DVKVTQSSRYLVKRTGEKVFLECVQDMDHENMFWYRQDPGLGLRLIYFSYDVKMKEKGDIPEGYSVSREKKERFSLILESASTNQTSMYLCASSRQGNNEQFFGPGTRLTVL.

This clone was recorded many times. The rearrangement uses TRBV18 and TRBJ2-7; TRBD1 agrees at 7 bases. V dropped 6 bases and J dropped 2; count of bases not matched to a gene: 7. CDR3 length equals 14 residues. CDR1 KGHSH and CDR2 LQKENI come from the germline V gene. The CDR3 DNA reads as TGTGCCAGCTCCTCGGACAGGTGGACCTACGAGCAGTACTTC. This gives the protein CASSSDRWTYEQYF.

This clone was seen only a few times. This may come from a read error, since a much larger clone is one base off. V and J are TRBV7-8 and TRBJ1-4; D perhaps matches TRBD1 (5 bases). This CDR3 has 13 residues. Trimming stripped 5 bases from V and 8 bases from J, with 12 bases between. CDR1 SGHVS and CDR2 FQNEAQ come from the germline V gene. CDR3 sequence: CASSQPGLEKLFF. The CDR3 nucleotides are TGTGCCAGCAGCCAGCCAGGGCTCGAAAAACTGTTTTTT.

The chain has TRBV2 and TRBJ2-6; weak D call: TRBD1 (6 bases). From germline, CDR1 is SNHLY and CDR2 FYNNEI. The length of the CDR3 is 18 residues. The ends were cut back, 7 bases at V and 3 bases at J, with 22 bases in the middle. Written as DNA, the CDR3 is TGTGCCAGCACCGAATGGGCTAGAGGGACAAATGGGGCCAACGTCCTGACTTTC. Amino acid sequence: CASTEWARGTNGANVLTF.

A note on this clone: Lacking the conserved final phenylalanine or tryptophan, this CDR3 likely reflects a read error. J is TRBJ1-2 and V is TRBV5-1; no firm D call. This CDR3 comprises 14 residues. Trimming shortened V by 4 bases and J by 8 bases, and 18 bases separated the two germline ends. Germline CDR1 SGHRS, CDR2 YFSETQ. CDR3: CASSGTGRWLGYTS. CDR3 in DNA: TGCGCCAGCAGCGGCACCGGGAGGTGGTTAGGCTACACCTCC.

The table lists this clone with many counts. V and J are TRBV7-8 and TRBJ1-2; no clear D gene. The CDR3 has 14 residues. Looked up from germline, CDR1 is SGHVS and CDR2 is FQNEAQ. Trimming took off 1 base at V and 8 bases at J, with 14 bases between the two ends. CDR3 region: CASSLGVGEYGYTF. The DNA for the CDR3 is TGTGCCAGCAGCTTAGGGGTTGGGGAGTACGGCTACACCTTC.

This clone was counted at least ten times. A read error may account for a junction end that differs from germline. The chain combines TRBV3-1 with TRBJ1-2, with a possible D match to TRBD1 (5 bases). Looked up from germline, CDR1 is LGHDT and CDR2 is YNNKEL (reference sequence). The CDR3 contains 11 residues. CDR3 amino acids: CASSQGVGLAF. DNA of the CDR3: TGTGCCAGCAGCCAGGGGGTCGGTTTAGCCTTC.